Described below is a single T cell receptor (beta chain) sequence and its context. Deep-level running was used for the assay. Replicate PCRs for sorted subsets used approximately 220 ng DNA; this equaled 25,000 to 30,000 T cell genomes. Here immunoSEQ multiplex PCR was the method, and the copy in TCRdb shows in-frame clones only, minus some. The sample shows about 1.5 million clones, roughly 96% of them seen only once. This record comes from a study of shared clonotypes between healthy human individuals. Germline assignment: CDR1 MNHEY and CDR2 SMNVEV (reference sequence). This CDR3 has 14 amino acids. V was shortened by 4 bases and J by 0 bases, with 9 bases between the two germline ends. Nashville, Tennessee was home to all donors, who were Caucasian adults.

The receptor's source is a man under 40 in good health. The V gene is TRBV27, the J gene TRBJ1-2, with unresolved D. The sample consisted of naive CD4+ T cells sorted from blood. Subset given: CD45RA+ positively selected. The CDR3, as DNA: TGTGCCAGCAGTTGGAGGGCGTCTAACTATGGCTACACCTTC. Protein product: CASSWRASNYGYTF.